The rows below give T cell receptor beta chains drawn from one sample of a study of blood T cells in healthy people across ages. TCRdb passed the 5' RACE reads through MiXCR, listing each CDR3 protein once. The top ten clones hold about 26% of a sample with 600,000 or so distinct CDR3 sequences, 45% to 55% of them seen once. Sequencing input: blood. All receptors come from a man at least 80 years old in good health. CDR3s include the opening cysteine and the closing phenylalanine or tryptophan. The D gene is left open where the match is weak. Only part of the rows carry a size: once, few, many, or a class if the clone is expanded.

V gene	clone size	D gene	J gene	CDR3 DNA	CDR3 protein
TRBV6-6	many	-	TRBJ2-7	TGTGCCAGCGGGAAGGACAAGGTCTACGAGCAGTACTTC	CASGKDKVYEQYF
TRBV20-1	many	TRBD2	TRBJ2-7	TGCAGTGCTAGACTAGCGGAAGGAGCGGGGCAGTACTTC	CSARLAEGAGQYF
TRBV10-3	-	-	TRBJ2-7	TGTGCCATCAGTGGGCTCTACGAGCAGTACTTC	CAISGLYEQYF
TRBV4-1	few	TRBD1	TRBJ1-6	TGCGCCAGCAGCCCTCGACAGGGGGGATCACCCCTCCACTTT	CASSPRQGGSPLHF
TRBV28	-	TRBD1	TRBJ2-1	TGTGCCACCCTATTCGCCGGGACAGAGAATGAGCAGTTCTTC	CATLFAGTENEQFF
TRBV20-1	-	TRBD1	TRBJ2-5	TGCAGTGCCGAATCCGGGACAGCGGCAATAACTGAAGAGACCCAGTACTTC	CSAESGTAAITEETQYF
TRBV18	many	-	TRBJ2-5	TGCGCCAGCAGCCCGGGACCCCAAGAGACCCAGTACTTC	CASSPGPQETQYF
TRBV6-5	-	TRBD2	TRBJ2-1	TGTGCCAGCAGTTGGGTAGCGGGGGACAAAGAGCAGTTCTTC	CASSWVAGDKEQFF
TRBV7-9	few	TRBD1	TRBJ2-3	TGTGCCAGCAGCTCACGACAGGGGGGATGGACAGATACGCAGTATTTT	CASSSRQGGWTDTQYF
TRBV6-5	many	-	TRBJ2-6	TGTGCCAGCAGTTACCTGAGGGGGAGTACCCAGTCTGGGGCCAACGTCCTGACTTTC	CASSYLRGSTQSGANVLTF
TRBV20-1	-	-	TRBJ2-7	TGCAGTGCTAGAGAACTAGGGAGCTCCTACGAGCAGTACTTC	CSARELGSSYEQYF
TRBV9	-	TRBD1	TRBJ2-3	TGTGCCAGCAGCGCCTGGGACAGACTTCGCACAGATACGCAGTATTTT	CASSAWDRLRTDTQYF
TRBV20-1	-	TRBD2	TRBJ2-7	TGCAGTGCCAAGCCCTTAGCGGGAGGAAGCGAGCAGTACTTC	CSAKPLAGGSEQYF
TRBV27	-	-	TRBJ1-5	TGTGCCAGCAGTCTAATACAGGGAGTCAATCAGCCCCAGCATTTT	CASSLIQGVNQPQHF
TRBV7-2	-	TRBD1	TRBJ2-7	TGTGCCAGCAGCTTAAAGGGACAGGGAGCCGAGCAGTACTTC	CASSLKGQGAEQYF
TRBV20-1	once	TRBD1	TRBJ1-1	TGCAGTGCTACGGATTCGGGACAGGGTTTGAAGACTGAAGCTTTCTTT	CSATDSGQGLKTEAFF
TRBV27	-	-	TRBJ1-1	TGTGCCAGCAGTTTATCTAGACAGAGGAGATTCACTGAAGCTTTCTTT	CASSLSRQRRFTEAFF
TRBV6-6	many	-	TRBJ2-5	TGTGCCAGCAGTTCTCAGGGTCAAGAGACCCAGTACTTC	CASSSQGQETQYF
TRBV20-1	-	-	TRBJ1-2	TGCAGTGCTAGAGATTCTCAGGGGTTAAACGGCTACACCTTC	CSARDSQGLNGYTF
TRBV6-5	-	-	TRBJ2-2	TGTGCCAGCAGTCCTCATAGCGCATCGAACACCGGGGAGCTGTTTTTT	CASSPHSASNTGELFF
TRBV7-2	-	-	TRBJ2-1	TGTGCCAGCAGCCAGGCAGTACACAATGAGCAGTTCTTC	CASSQAVHNEQFF
TRBV7-9	-	-	TRBJ2-5	TGTGCCAGCAGCTTAGGTGCTGGAGGGGGGTATCAAGAGACCCAGTACTTC	CASSLGAGGGYQETQYF
TRBV5-1	-	-	TRBJ1-2	TGCGCCAGCAGCTTGGGGGACGGTCCTAACTGTGGCTACACCTTC	CASSLGDGPNCGYTF
TRBV24-1	once	-	TRBJ2-1	TGTGCCACCAGTCCAAGGGAGAGCTCCTACAATGAGCAGTTCTTC	CATSPRESSYNEQFF
TRBV20-1	-	-	TRBJ2-3	TGCAGTTCGTCGCGGGGGCGAAGCACAGATACGCAGTATTTT	CSSSRGRSTDTQYF
TRBV20-1	few	-	TRBJ2-7	TGCAGTGCTAGAAAGGGGAGCTCCTACGAGCAGTACTTC	CSARKGSSYEQYF
TRBV20-1	once	TRBD2	TRBJ2-2	TGCAGTGGGGAGGGGCACACCGGGGAGCTGTTTTTT	CSGEGHTGELFF
TRBV10-3	many	TRBD1	TRBJ2-7	TGTGCCATCAGTGAAGCGGGACAGGGTATCTACGAGCAGTACTTC	CAISEAGQGIYEQYF
TRBV24-1	-	TRBD1	TRBJ2-1	TGTGCCACCAGTGGGAGGACAGGGGACAATGAGCAGTTCTTC	CATSGRTGDNEQFF
TRBV21-1	few	-	TRBJ2-7	TGTGCCAGCAGCAAACGTTTGGACAGATCCTACGAGCAGTACTTC	CASSKRLDRSYEQYF
TRBV12-3/TRBV12-4	-	TRBD2	TRBJ2-1	TGTGCCAGCAGTTTAGCGGGGGGGATATCGGAGCAGTTCTTC	CASSLAGGISEQFF
TRBV5-1	few	-	TRBJ2-2	TGCGCCAGCAGCTTGGAACAGTCGAACACCGGGGAGCTGTTTTTT	CASSLEQSNTGELFF
TRBV20-1	-	-	TRBJ2-1	TGCAGTGCGGGTCAGGGAGGAGGGGCTTACAATGAGCAGTTCTTC	CSAGQGGGAYNEQFF
TRBV7-9	-	-	TRBJ2-1	TGTGCCAGCAGCTTAGTGAGACTCCGAAACAATGAGCAGTTCTTC	CASSLVRLRNNEQFF
TRBV6-2/TRBV6-3	-	-	TRBJ2-5	TGTGCCAGCAGTTACAGGGGGACGAAGACCCAGTACTTC	CASSYRGTKTQYF
TRBV10-3	-	TRBD2	TRBJ2-5	TGTGCCATCAGTGAAGCTAGCGGGGGAAACAATGAGCGGTACTTC	CAISEASGGNNERYF
TRBV6-5	few	-	TRBJ1-3	TGTGCCAGCAGTAGAGACCGGGAACACTCTGGAAACACCATATATTTT	CASSRDREHSGNTIYF
TRBV7-2	-	-	TRBJ1-5	TGTGCCAGCAGCTCCGAGGGCAGATTTAGCAATCAGCCCCAGCATTTT	CASSSEGRFSNQPQHF
TRBV7-2	-	-	TRBJ2-3	TGTGCCAGCAGCTTACAGGCGGCCTCTAGCACAGATACGCAGTATTTT	CASSLQAASSTDTQYF
TRBV7-3	-	TRBD2	TRBJ2-7	TGTGCCAGCAGCTCGCAGGGAGGGTACGAGCAGTACTTC	CASSSQGGYEQYF